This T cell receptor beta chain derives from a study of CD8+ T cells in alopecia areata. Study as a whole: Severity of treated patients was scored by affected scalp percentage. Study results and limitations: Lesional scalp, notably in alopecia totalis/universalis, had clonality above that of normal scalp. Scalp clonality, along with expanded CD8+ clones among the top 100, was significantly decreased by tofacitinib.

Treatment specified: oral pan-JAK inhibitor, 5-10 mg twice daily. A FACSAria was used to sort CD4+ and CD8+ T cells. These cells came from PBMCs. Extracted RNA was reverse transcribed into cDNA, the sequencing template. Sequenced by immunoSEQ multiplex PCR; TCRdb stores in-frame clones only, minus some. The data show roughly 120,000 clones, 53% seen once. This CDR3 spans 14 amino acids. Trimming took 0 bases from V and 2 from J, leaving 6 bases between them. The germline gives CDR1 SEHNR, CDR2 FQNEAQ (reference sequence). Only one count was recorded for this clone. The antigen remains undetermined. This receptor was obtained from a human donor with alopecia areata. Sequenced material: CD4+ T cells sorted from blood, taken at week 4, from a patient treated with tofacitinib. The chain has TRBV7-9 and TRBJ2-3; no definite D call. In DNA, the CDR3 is TGTGCCAGCAGCTTAGCGGAGAACACAGATACGCAGTATTTT. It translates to CASSLAENTDTQYF.